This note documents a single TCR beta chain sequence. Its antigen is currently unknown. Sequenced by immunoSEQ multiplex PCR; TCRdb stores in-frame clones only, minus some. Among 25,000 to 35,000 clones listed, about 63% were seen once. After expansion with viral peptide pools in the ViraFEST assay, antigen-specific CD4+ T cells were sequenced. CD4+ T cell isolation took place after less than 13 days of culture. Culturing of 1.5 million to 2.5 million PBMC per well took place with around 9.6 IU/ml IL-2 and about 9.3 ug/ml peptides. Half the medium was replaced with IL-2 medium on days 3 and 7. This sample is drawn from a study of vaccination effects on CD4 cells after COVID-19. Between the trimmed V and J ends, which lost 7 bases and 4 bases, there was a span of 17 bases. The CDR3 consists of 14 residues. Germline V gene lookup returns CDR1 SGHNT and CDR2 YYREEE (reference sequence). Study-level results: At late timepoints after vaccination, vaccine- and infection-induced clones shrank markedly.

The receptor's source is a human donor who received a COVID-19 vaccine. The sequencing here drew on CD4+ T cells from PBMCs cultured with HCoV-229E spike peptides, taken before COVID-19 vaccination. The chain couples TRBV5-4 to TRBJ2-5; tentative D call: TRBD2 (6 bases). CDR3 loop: CASGLPGERETQYF. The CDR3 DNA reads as TGTGCCAGCGGGCTACCGGGAGAGAGAGAGACCCAGTACTTC.